Described below is a single T cell receptor (beta chain) sequence and its context. The table came from immunoSEQ multiplex PCR; TCRdb's copy has only in-frame clones and leaves some out. The sample contains 1.5 million to 2.5 million clones, approximately 94% of which appear only once. This entry comes from a study of shared clonotypes between healthy human individuals. The CDR3 sequence is 12 residues long. Germline assignment: CDR1 SGHRS and CDR2 YFSETQ. The ends lost 7 bases at V and 5 bases at J; junction bases unmatched: 6. CD45RO negativity and positive selection for CCR7 defined naive CD8 cells, a population that excluded terminally differentiated effector memory CD45RA+ cells.

The origin of this receptor is a man younger than 35 in good health. The genes are TRBV5-1 and TRBJ2-7, with TRBD1 identical over 7 bases. The specimen was naive CD8+ T cells sorted from blood. CDR3 residues: CASSGTEDEQYF. CDR3 sequence (DNA): TGCGCCAGCTCGGGGACAGAGGACGAGCAGTACTTC.